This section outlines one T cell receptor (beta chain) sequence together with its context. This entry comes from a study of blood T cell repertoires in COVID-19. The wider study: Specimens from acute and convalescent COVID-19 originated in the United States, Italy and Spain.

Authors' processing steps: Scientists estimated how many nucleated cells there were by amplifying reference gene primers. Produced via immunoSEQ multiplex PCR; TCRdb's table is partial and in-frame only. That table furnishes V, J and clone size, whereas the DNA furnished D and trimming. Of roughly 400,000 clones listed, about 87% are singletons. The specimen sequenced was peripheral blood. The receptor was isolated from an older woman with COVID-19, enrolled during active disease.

Written as DNA, the CDR3 is TGTGCCAGCTCACCACCTTGGTCGACAGGATCGGCCGAGCAGTACTTC. It is translated as CASSPPWSTGSAEQYF. The gene calls are TRBV18 and TRBJ2-7; D perhaps matches TRBD1 (6 bases). Germline CDR1 and CDR2: KGHSH and LQKENI. The CDR3 has 16 amino acids. V lost 0 bases and J 6 bases, leaving 18 bases between the germline ends.